This T cell receptor (beta chain) was obtained from a study of T cell responses to AZD1222 COVID-19 vaccine. Only in-frame clones appear in the TCRdb table, and some are missing; sequencing was by immunoSEQ multiplex PCR. This sample carries 85,000 to 100,000 clones, about 86% of them seen once, and the ten largest clones take approximately 6.8%. V shed 4 bases, J shed 8 bases, and the junction held 13 bases outside the gene matches. Per the germline V gene, CDR1 is LGHDT and CDR2 is YNNKEL (reference sequence). CDR3 length equals 17 residues. The J gene is TRBJ2-3, the V gene TRBV3-1 (or the pseudogene TRBV3-2); the match to TRBD2 covers 12 bases. The specimen was peripheral blood, collected on day 0 of AZD1222 vaccination. The origin of this receptor is an adult in good health. This CDR3 is CASSPHGLAGNFGTQYF. The CDR3, as DNA: TGTGCCAGCAGCCCTCACGGACTAGCGGGGAATTTTGGTACGCAGTATTTT.